This T cell receptor (beta chain) was obtained from a study of blood T cell repertoires in COVID-19. With 0 bases removed from V and 7 bases from J, the gap between germline ends came to 9 bases. CDR1 LGHNA and CDR2 YSLEER come from the germline V gene. The CDR3 covers 13 residues. Using immunoSEQ multiplex PCR, the repertoire was profiled, and TCRdb retains in-frame clones only, with some absent. The table has around 8,000 clones, 86% seen once; the top ten hold roughly 16%. The receptor was isolated from a woman aged 55-75 years with active COVID-19. The chain employs TRBV4-3 and TRBJ1-1; D not resolved. The source material was peripheral blood. This CDR3 reads CASSQDWRLEAFF. CDR3 nucleotides: TGCGCCAGCAGCCAAGATTGGAGACTTGAAGCTTTCTTT.